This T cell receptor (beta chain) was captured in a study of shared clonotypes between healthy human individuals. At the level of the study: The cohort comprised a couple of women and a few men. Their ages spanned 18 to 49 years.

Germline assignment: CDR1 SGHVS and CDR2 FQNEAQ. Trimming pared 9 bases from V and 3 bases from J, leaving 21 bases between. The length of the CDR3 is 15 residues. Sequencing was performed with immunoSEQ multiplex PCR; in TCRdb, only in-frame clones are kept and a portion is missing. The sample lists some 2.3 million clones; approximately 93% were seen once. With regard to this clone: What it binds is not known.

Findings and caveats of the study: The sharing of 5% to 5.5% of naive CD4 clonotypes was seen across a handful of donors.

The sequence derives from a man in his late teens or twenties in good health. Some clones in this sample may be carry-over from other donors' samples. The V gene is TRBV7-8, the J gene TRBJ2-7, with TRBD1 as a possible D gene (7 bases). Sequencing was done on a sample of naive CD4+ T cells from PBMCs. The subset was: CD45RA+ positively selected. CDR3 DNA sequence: TGTGCCAGTTCCCCGCAGGGGGGAACTCACTACGAGCAGTACTTC. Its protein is CASSPQGGTHYEQYF.